Reported below is one T cell receptor beta chain. The V end was cut by 2 bases, the J end by 4 bases, with 9 bases between. The CDR3 is 14 amino acids. Germline V gene sequence: CDR1 SGHDT, CDR2 YYEEEE. This entry is derived from a study of sequential checkpoint blockade in melanoma. Turning to the study itself: First-line arms were nivolumab then ipilimumab, or the reverse, randomized 1:1.

Profiling relied on immunoSEQ multiplex PCR, and the TCRdb table lists in-frame clones only, not all of them. The data contain fewer than 20,000 clones, 50% to 65% of them seen just once; the ten biggest clones take up roughly 18%. Specified treatment: randomized to nivolumab then ipilimumab (arm A) or the reverse (arm B). From thawed PBMCs, live CD3+CD8+ cells negative for CD19 and CD56 were sorted. This TCR was sampled from a human donor with melanoma. J is TRBJ1-4 and V is TRBV5-6; D remains unclear. The sample in question was CD8+ T cells sorted from blood (inferred from file names), obtained from a patient given nivolumab and ipilimumab in sequence. DNA for the CDR3: TGTGCCAGCAGCTTTGCACAGAATAATGAAAAACTGTTTTTT. Translation gives CASSFAQNNEKLFF. Variable domain in full (rest from reference TRBV5-6 and TRBJ1-4): DAGVTQSPTHLIKTRGQQVTLRCSPKSGHDTVSWYQQALGQGPQFIFQYYEEEERQRGNFPDRFSGHQFPNYSSELNVNALLLGDSALYLCASSFAQNNEKLFFGSGTQLSVL.